These T cell receptor beta chains were read from a single sample in a study of T cell changes during pregnancy in multiple sclerosis. The assay was immunoSEQ multiplex PCR, and TCRdb's table has in-frame clones only and misses some. The sample has around 59,000 clones; about 93% are singletons. The sequenced sample was peripheral blood, obtained in the third trimester of pregnancy. These receptors were taken from a female donor in good health, enrolled as a control in a pregnancy study. The CDR3 runs from the conserved cysteine through the conserved F or W. A D gene is named only where the DNA matches it firmly. Rows give clone size only sometimes, using once, few, many, or a class for an expanded clone.

D: NA; V: TRBV29-1; size: NA; J: TRBJ2-1; length: 15; DNA: TGCAGCGTGGCGGGGGGCAGGGGGGGGTACAATGAGCAGTTCTTC; CDR3: CSVAGGRGGYNEQFF
D: TRBD1; V: TRBV7-6; size: NA; J: TRBJ2-1; length: 16; DNA: TGTGCCAGCAGCTTAGTCGTAGGGACAGGGGGCAGTGAGCAGTTCTTC; CDR3: CASSLVVGTGGSEQFF
D: NA; V: TRBV10-2; size: NA; J: TRBJ1-5; length: 15; DNA: TGCGCCAGCAGTGGGGGGCGAGTAAGCAATCAGCCCCAGCATTTT; CDR3: CASSGGRVSNQPQHF
D: TRBD1; V: TRBV6-1; size: few; J: TRBJ1-2; length: 12; DNA: TGTGCCAGCAACGCAGGGGGCTATGGCTACACCTTC; CDR3: CASNAGGYGYTF
D: TRBD1; V: TRBV7-9; size: NA; J: TRBJ2-6; length: 18; DNA: TGTGCCAGCAGCCCCGGGACAGGGACAATATCTGGGGCCAACGTCCTGACTTTC; CDR3: CASSPGTGTISGANVLTF
D: NA; V: TRBV7-9; size: once; J: TRBJ2-5; length: 14; DNA: TGTGCCAGCAGCTTTTTTACTACCAAAGAGACCCAGTACTTC; CDR3: CASSFFTTKETQYF
D: NA; V: TRBV19; size: NA; J: TRBJ2-1; length: 14; DNA: TGTGCCAGTAGTATAACAGGTTCCGCCAATGAGCAGTTCTTC; CDR3: CASSITGSANEQFF
D: TRBD2; V: TRBV2; size: NA; J: TRBJ2-3; length: 20; DNA: TGTGCCAGCAGGGGATCACGGACTAGCGGGAGGGCCGTAGTAATAGATACGCAGTATTTT; CDR3: CASRGSRTSGRAVVIDTQYF
D: NA; V: TRBV19; size: NA; J: TRBJ1-1; length: 14; DNA: TGTGCCAGTAGTATGACAGACCCGAACACTGAAGCTTTCTTT; CDR3: CASSMTDPNTEAFF
D: NA; V: TRBV19; size: NA; J: TRBJ1-1; length: 14; DNA: TGTGCCAGTAGTATATCGGGGTGGGGAAATGAAGCTTTCTTT; CDR3: CASSISGWGNEAFF
D: NA; V: TRBV5-5; size: few; J: TRBJ1-1; length: 15; DNA: TGTGCCAGCAGCCCGTCGCCGGCGGCGAACACTGAAGCTTTCTTT; CDR3: CASSPSPAANTEAFF
D: TRBD1; V: TRBV19; size: NA; J: TRBJ2-7; length: 13; DNA: TGTGCCAGTAGTGCCAGGGGGCCCTACGAGCAGTACTTC; CDR3: CASSARGPYEQYF
D: TRBD2; V: TRBV27; size: NA; J: TRBJ2-5; length: 15; DNA: TGTGCCAGCAGTTTGCTAGCGGGAGGGAGACAGACCCAGTACTTC; CDR3: CASSLLAGGRQTQYF
D: TRBD2; V: TRBV30; size: NA; J: TRBJ2-7; length: 14; DNA: TGTGCCTGGAGTGTCGGGGGGTCGGGGAACGAGCAGTACTTC; CDR3: CAWSVGGSGNEQYF
D: TRBD1; V: TRBV7-2; size: NA; J: TRBJ1-1; length: 13; DNA: TGTGCCAGCAGGGGACAGCCCGGAACTGAAGCTTTCTTT; CDR3: CASRGQPGTEAFF
D: TRBD2; V: TRBV4-2; size: NA; J: TRBJ2-3; length: 16; DNA: TGTGCCAGCAGCCCAGGACTAGCGGGGGGAGTAGATACGCAGTATTTT; CDR3: CASSPGLAGGVDTQYF
D: NA; V: TRBV9; size: NA; J: TRBJ2-3; length: 15; DNA: TGTGCCAGCAGCGTAGGACTGGCTAGCACAGATACGCAGTATTTT; CDR3: CASSVGLASTDTQYF
D: TRBD2; V: TRBV4-3; size: NA; J: TRBJ2-2; length: 18; DNA: TGCGCCAGCAGCTCCAGACTAGCGGGTCTTCATACTACCGGGGAGCTGTTTTTT; CDR3: CASSSRLAGLHTTGELFF
D: TRBD2; V: TRBV5-1; size: NA; J: TRBJ2-5; length: 18; DNA: TGCGCCAGCACCTGGGGACTAGCGGGGGCTACGCGGGGGCGGACCCAGTACTTC; CDR3: CASTWGLAGATRGRTQYF